This TCR beta chain was captured in a study of T cells in Graves' hyperthyroidism and ophthalmopathy. The study's findings and limits: Most thyroid clonotypes that were expanded above 0.001 also turned up in blood.

TCR beta CDR3 regions were amplified from RNA. HTBI primers were used for first-round RT-PCR of the TCR CDR3. TCRdb called the multiplex PCR reads again in MiXCR, with one record for every CDR3 protein. The repertoire holds some 720,000 distinct CDR3 sequences, with about 17% as singletons. The germline V gene encodes CDR1 MNHNS and CDR2 SASEGT. The length of the CDR3 is 15 residues. Trimming shortened V by 3 bases and J by 6 bases, and 15 bases separated the two germline ends. Comments on this clonotype: Its matching antigen is unknown.

Sequences were obtained from blood. The genes are TRBV6-1 and TRBJ1-5; possible D gene TRBD1, 5 bases. The TCR was taken from a man in his late teens or twenties with Graves' hyperthyroidism. CDR3 nucleotide sequence: TGTGCCAGCAGTGACTGGGGCAGGGCAAGTCAGCCCCAGCATTTT. Translation: CASSDWGRASQPQHF.